These 10 T cell receptor beta chains share one sample of origin, sequenced in a study of monozygotic twins with inflammatory bowel disease. TCRdb reanalyzed the 5' RACE reads, giving one entry per CDR3 protein sequence and no DNA. The sample yields approximately 120,000 distinct CDR3 sequences, of which the top ten take up over 10%. The sample consisted of blood. The receptors originated from a human donor with ulcerative colitis or Crohn's disease, or a healthy co-twin of an affected twin (not recorded which).

The V gene is TRBV4-3, the J gene TRBJ1-5; TCRdb picks TRBD1, but there is no DNA to check that call. Germline CDR1 is LGHNA and CDR2 is YSLEER. The CDR3 runs 16 residues. CDR3 sequence reads: CASSQEPGGSDQPQHF.

The J gene is TRBJ2-2, the V gene TRBV12-3 or TRBV12-4; no DNA is available, so the TRBD1 call from TCRdb remains unchecked. There are 15 residues in the CDR3. The CDR3 sequence is CASTRGGTHTGELFF.

The chain carries TRBV6-1 and TRBJ2-1; the D call from TCRdb, TRBD1, cannot be confirmed without DNA. Germline V gene lookup returns CDR1 MNHNS and CDR2 SASEGT. The CDR3 consists of 14 residues. Here the CDR3 reads CASSVLGGENEQFF.

The rearrangement joins TRBV5-6 to TRBJ2-7; lacking DNA, the TRBD1 call made by TCRdb goes unchecked. Germline CDR1 reads SGHDT; CDR2 reads YYEEEE. This CDR3 is built from 14 residues. The CDR3 sequence: CASSLGQGATEQYF. The entire variable domain, with the rest obtained from reference TRBV5-6 and TRBJ2-7, is as follows: DAGVTQSPTHLIKTRGQQVTLRCSPKSGHDTVSWYQQALGQGPQFIFQYYEEEERQRGNFPDRFSGHQFPNYSSELNVNALLLGDSALYLCASSLGQGATEQYFGPGTRLTVT.

The chain recombines TRBV12-3 or TRBV12-4 with TRBJ1-3. This CDR3 spans 16 amino acids. The CDR3 here is CASSSADLGVGNTIYF.

The chain uses TRBV6-5 and TRBJ1-2. Germline-derived CDR1 and CDR2 are MNHEY and SVGAGI. The CDR3 contains 16 residues. The CDR3 loop is CASSPKLRWANYGYTF.

The CDR3 reads CASSRRTGGANNEQFF. The chain combines TRBV7-9 with TRBJ2-1; there is no DNA to check the TCRdb D call of TRBD1. Germline lookup yields CDR1 SEHNR and CDR2 FQNEAQ (reference sequence). The CDR3 sequence is 16 residues long.

The chain uses TRBV4-1 and TRBJ2-5; there is no DNA to check the TCRdb D call of TRBD1. Germline lookup yields CDR1 MGHRA and CDR2 YSYEKL. The CDR3 has 15 residues. The CDR3 sequence: CASSQQGQGKETQYF.

The chain is built from TRBV7-7 and TRBJ2-1; no DNA is available, so the TRBD1 call from TCRdb remains unchecked. CDR3 length equals 15 residues. Germline V lookup: CDR1 SSHAT, CDR2 FNYEAQ (reference sequence). The CDR3 reads CVSSGGQGSYNEQFF.

The chain is built from TRBV4-1 and TRBJ2-1; TCRdb lists TRBD1, though no DNA is available to test this call. Germline CDR1 is MGHRA and CDR2 is YSYEKL. This CDR3 is built from 14 residues. CDR3 sequence reads: CASSRSDTRNEQFF.